This TCR beta chain was captured in a study of vaccination effects on CD4 cells after COVID-19. The overall study: After the second dose, samples were taken at median day 72. Whole-study findings and limits: Infection-derived and vaccine-derived clones contracted markedly late after vaccination.

Between the trimmed V and J ends, which lost 0 bases and 0 bases, there was a span of 11 bases. This CDR3 is built from 16 residues. The germline V gene has CDR1 SGHKS and CDR2 YYEKEE (reference sequence). Comments on this clone: Its antigen is still unknown.

The repertoire was sequenced with immunoSEQ multiplex PCR; TCRdb's copy has only in-frame clones and lacks some. Of tens of thousands of clones in the sample, roughly 80% were seen once. Prior to sequencing, the ViraFEST assay stimulated PBMC with viral peptide pools, which expanded the antigen-specific CD4+ T cells. When less than 13 days of culture had elapsed, CD4+ T cells were isolated. All participants had two doses of either the BNT162b2 or mRNA-1273 vaccine. In the cultures, half the medium was exchanged for IL-2 medium on days 3 and 7. The sequence was collected from a human donor who received a COVID-19 vaccine. Some clones in this sample may be carry-over from other donors' samples. V gene TRBV5-5 combines with J gene TRBJ2-3, with D possibly TRBD1 on 6 matching bases. The input for sequencing was CD4+ T cells from PBMCs cultured with SARS-CoV-2 spike peptides, taken after COVID-19 vaccination. The CDR3 DNA follows: TGTGCCAGCAGCTTGGTAGGACAGCCAAGCACAGATACGCAGTATTTT. Amino acids: CASSLVGQPSTDTQYF.